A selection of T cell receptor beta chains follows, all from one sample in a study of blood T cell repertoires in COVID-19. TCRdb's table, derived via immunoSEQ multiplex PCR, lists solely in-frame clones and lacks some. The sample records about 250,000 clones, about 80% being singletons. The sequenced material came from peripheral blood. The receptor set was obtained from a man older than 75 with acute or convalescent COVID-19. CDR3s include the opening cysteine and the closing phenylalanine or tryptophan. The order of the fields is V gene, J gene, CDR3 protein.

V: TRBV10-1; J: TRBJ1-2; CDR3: CASREVAPGQGNNYGYTF
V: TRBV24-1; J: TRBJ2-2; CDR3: CATSDPRQGTGELFF
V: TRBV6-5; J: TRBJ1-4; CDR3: CASSYSAGRGEKLFF
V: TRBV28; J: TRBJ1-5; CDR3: CASSLGLTVSNQPQHF
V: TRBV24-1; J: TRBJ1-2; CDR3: CATSDPGTADFYGYTF
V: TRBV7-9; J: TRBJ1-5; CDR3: CASSFTGSHQPQHF
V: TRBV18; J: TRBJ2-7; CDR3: CASSTGTSVYEQYF
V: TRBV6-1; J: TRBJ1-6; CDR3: CASSELGRGGPNSPLHF
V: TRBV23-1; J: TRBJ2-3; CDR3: CASSLERGQDTQYF
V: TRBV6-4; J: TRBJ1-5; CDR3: CASSRSPGQNQPQHF
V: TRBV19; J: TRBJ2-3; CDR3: CASSPRTEATDTQYF
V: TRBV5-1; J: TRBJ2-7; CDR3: CASSLDRILGEQYF
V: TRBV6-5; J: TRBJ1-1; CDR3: CASSTTIEAFF
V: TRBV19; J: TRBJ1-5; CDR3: CASSLDRGGNQPQHF
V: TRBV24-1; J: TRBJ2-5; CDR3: CATSDPTGPEETQYF
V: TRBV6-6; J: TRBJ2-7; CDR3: CASSYSPSYEQYF
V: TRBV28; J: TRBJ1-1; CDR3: CASSSPTVNTEAFF
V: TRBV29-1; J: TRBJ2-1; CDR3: CSVGPGYNEQFF
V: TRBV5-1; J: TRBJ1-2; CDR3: CASSDRQGSYGYTF
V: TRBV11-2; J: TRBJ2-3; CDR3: CASSLQQGLDTQYF
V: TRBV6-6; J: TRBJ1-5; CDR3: CASTDRGRAVNQPQHF
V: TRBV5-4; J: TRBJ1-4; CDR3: CASSRGTRGEKLFF
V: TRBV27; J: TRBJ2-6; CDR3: CASSSLSGANVLTF
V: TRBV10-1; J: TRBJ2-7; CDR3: CASSFGEEQYF
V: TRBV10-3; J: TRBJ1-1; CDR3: CAISESSGDTEAFF
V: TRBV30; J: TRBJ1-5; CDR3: CAFSIGQGPPRSNQPQHF
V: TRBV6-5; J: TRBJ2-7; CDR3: CASSPPGTGRHEQYF
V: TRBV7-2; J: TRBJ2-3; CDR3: CASSLAGTTTGEQYF
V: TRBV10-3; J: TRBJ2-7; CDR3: CAIREDGGGYYEQYF
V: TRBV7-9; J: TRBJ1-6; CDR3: CASSRLRGIGNSPLHF
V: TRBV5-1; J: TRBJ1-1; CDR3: CASSLGGQGTEAFF
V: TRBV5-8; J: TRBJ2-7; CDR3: CASSRRTGLTYEQYF
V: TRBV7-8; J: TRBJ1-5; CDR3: CATRARGNQPQHF
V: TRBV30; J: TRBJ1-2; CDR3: CAWRVRGKRGYTF
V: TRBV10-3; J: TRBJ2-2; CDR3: CAISSGTGVNTGELFF
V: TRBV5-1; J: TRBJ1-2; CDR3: CASSLQDRNYGYTF
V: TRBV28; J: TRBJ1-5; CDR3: CASRGGTAQGPQHF
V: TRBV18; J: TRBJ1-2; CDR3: CASSPGTGNNYGYTF
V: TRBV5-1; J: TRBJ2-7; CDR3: CASSLAGRASYEQYF
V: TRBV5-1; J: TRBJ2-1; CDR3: CASSPSGQATYNEQFF
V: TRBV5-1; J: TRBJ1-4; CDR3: CASSKTGNEKLFF
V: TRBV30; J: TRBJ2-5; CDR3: CAWSAQRILEETQYF
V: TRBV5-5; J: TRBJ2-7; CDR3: CASSITGAAYEQYF
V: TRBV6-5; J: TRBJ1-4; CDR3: CASRGDRWNEKLFF
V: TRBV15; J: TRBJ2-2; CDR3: CATSRSGSTGELFF
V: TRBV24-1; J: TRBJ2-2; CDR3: CATRRETGELFF
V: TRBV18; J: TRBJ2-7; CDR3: CASSSGRGYEQYF
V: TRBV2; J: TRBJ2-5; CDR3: CASSPGLAGVETQYF
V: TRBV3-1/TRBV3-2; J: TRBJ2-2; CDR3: CASSRGQGYTGELFF
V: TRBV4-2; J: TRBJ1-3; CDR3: CASSQDYSGNTIYF
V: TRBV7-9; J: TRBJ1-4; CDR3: CASSLGFGTGIEKLFF
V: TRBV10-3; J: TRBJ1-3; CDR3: CAISESGSGNTIYF
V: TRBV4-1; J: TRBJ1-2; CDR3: CASSRAETSRGMYGYTF
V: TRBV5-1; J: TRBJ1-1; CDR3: CASSSRGRDEAFF